Presented here are 8 T cell receptor beta chains from one specimen sequenced in a study of blood T cell repertoires in COVID-19. Profiled with immunoSEQ multiplex PCR; TCRdb holds only in-frame clones, not every one. The sample lists approximately 230,000 clones, 87% occurring once. The sequenced material came from peripheral blood. These receptors originate from a man aged 18 to 29 with active or convalescent COVID-19.

The rearrangement uses TRBV7-9 and TRBJ2-5; 12 nucleotides agree with TRBD1. The CDR3 is 17 amino acids. The germline V gene has CDR1 SEHNR and CDR2 FQNEAQ (reference sequence). V shed 5 bases and J 5 bases; nucleotides not matched to a gene: 12. CDR3 DNA sequence: TGTGCCAGCAGCATTAGCCGGGACAGGGGGCGCGGGGAGACCCAGTACTTC. Amino acids: CASSISRDRGRGETQYF.

V usage is TRBV14 and J usage is TRBJ2-1; 10 bases line up with TRBD2. Per the germline V gene, CDR1 is SGHDN and CDR2 is FVKESK. The CDR3 sequence is 18 residues long. The V segment lost 6 bases and the J segment 4 bases; nucleotides outside the gene matches: 15. In nucleotides, the CDR3 is TGTGCCAGCAGTCACCATTTTTTGAGCGGGAGGGCATACAATGAGCAGTTCTTC. Residues: CASSHHFLSGRAYNEQFF. The full variable domain, in which reference TRBV14 and TRBJ2-1 provide the parts outside the CDR3, is EAGVTQFPSHSVIEKGQTVTLRCDPISGHDNLYWYRRVMGKEIKFLLHFVKESKQDESGMPNNRFLAERTGGTYSTLKVQPAELEDSGVYFCASSHHFLSGRAYNEQFFGPGTRLTVL.

The rearrangement links TRBV16 to TRBJ1-2; weak D call: TRBD1 (5 bases). The CDR3 runs 16 residues. Germline CDR1 is KGHSY and CDR2 is FQNENV. Trimming left V 2 bases short and J 1 base short, with 14 bases between. This chain's CDR3 is CASSQITGDLNYGYTF. Here the CDR3 DNA reads TGTGCCAGCAGCCAAATTACAGGTGACCTTAACTATGGCTACACCTTC.

The chain combines TRBV7-6 with TRBJ2-7, with D possibly being TRBD2 (5 bases). This CDR3 region has 15 residues. Germline CDR1 and CDR2: SGHVS and FNYEAQ. V shed 4 bases and J shed 2 bases, with 15 bases lying between them. The chain's CDR3 is CASSSKPTAAYEQYF. The DNA of the CDR3 is TGTGCCAGCAGCTCAAAACCCACAGCGGCCTACGAGCAGTACTTC.

The rearrangement links TRBV28 to TRBJ1-2, with D tentatively TRBD1 (6 bases). V was clipped by 7 bases and J by 8 bases, with 17 bases between them. Germline V gene sequence: CDR1 MDHEN, CDR2 SYDVKM. CDR3 length: 13 residues. The CDR3 loop reads CASTMGGARGYTF. CDR3 sequence (DNA): TGTGCCAGCACCATGGGGGGGGCACGAGGCTACACCTTC.

This clone was seen only once. V and J are TRBV20-1 and TRBJ2-7; D is ambiguous. The V gene lost 3 bases and the J gene lost 2 bases, with 17 bases spanning the gap. Germline V gene lookup returns CDR1 DFQATT and CDR2 SNEGSKA (reference sequence). The CDR3 length is 15 residues. CDR3 amino acids: CSASSQDPLAYEQYF. CDR3 nucleotides: TGCAGTGCTAGTTCCCAAGACCCTCTAGCCTACGAGCAGTACTTC.

V is TRBV24-1 and J is TRBJ1-2; a weak D match, TRBD1 (6 bases). The CDR3 runs 15 residues. Trimming shortened V by 9 bases and J by 8 bases, and 24 bases separated the two germline ends. Looked up from germline, CDR1 is KGHDR and CDR2 is SFDVKD. As DNA, the CDR3 is TGTGCCACCCTGGGGGCCGGACGGACCGGGGCGGGCTACACCTTC. Protein sequence: CATLGAGRTGAGYTF.

This rearrangement joins TRBV7-9 to TRBJ2-2; a weak D match, TRBD2 (6 bases). Per the germline V gene, CDR1 is SEHNR and CDR2 is FQNEAQ (reference sequence). Trimming took 4 bases from V and 2 from J, leaving 14 bases between them. The CDR3 spans 16 residues. The CDR3 DNA reads TGTGCCAGCAGCTCCCGTGGGGGGATCAACACCGGGGAGCTGTTTTTT. It codes for CASSSRGGINTGELFF.